One sample yielded the 8 T cell receptor beta chains listed below, sequenced in a study of beta chain features in type 1 diabetes. As every portion of the isolated RNA was reverse transcribed, the sequencing read expressed TCRB transcripts. Produced via immunoSEQ multiplex PCR; TCRdb's table is partial and in-frame only. The sample contains a few hundred thousand clones, about a tenth of which appear only once. The sequenced sample was central memory CD4+ T cells from blood. The receptors were sampled from a man aged 18 to 30 in good health.

This clone has ten or more counts. The J gene is TRBJ2-4, the V gene TRBV15; TRBD1 agrees at 7 bases. V lost 3 bases and J lost 0; bases outside the gene matches: 11. The CDR3 length is 18 residues. The germline CDR1 and CDR2 sequences are LNHNV and YYDKDF (reference sequence). The CDR3 DNA reads TGTGCCACCAGCAGTTCCACCGACAGGGCCTTAGCCAAAAACATTCAGTACTTC. Amino acid sequence: CATSSSTDRALAKNIQYF. Combining the CDR3 with reference TRBV15 and TRBJ2-4 gives the whole variable domain DAMVIQNPRYQVTQFGKPVTLSCSQTLNHNVMYWYQQKSSQAPKLLFHYYDKDFNNEADTPDNFQSRRPNTSFCFLDIRSPGLGDTAMYLCATSSSTDRALAKNIQYFGAGTRLSVL.

This chain links TRBV6-1 with TRBJ2-7, with unresolved D. V was clipped by 4 bases and J by 2 bases, with 9 bases between them. In germline, CDR1 is MNHNS, CDR2 SASEGT. This CDR3 contains 13 residues. The CDR3 protein is CASSGTVPYEQYF. CDR3 sequence (DNA): TGTGCCAGCAGTGGAACAGTTCCCTACGAGCAGTACTTC.

This clone was counted between two and nine times. V is TRBV7-9 and J is TRBJ1-1, with D maybe TRBD1 (5 bases). The germline V gene has CDR1 SEHNR and CDR2 FQNEAQ (reference sequence). V shed 5 bases and J shed 5 bases, with 15 bases lying between them. The CDR3 runs 14 residues. CDR3 DNA sequence: TGTGCCAGCAGCCCCGTCCGGGGGGGGACTGAAGCTTTCTTT. Translated, it gives CASSPVRGGTEAFF.

The chain uses TRBV2 and TRBJ2-6; D might be TRBD1 or TRBD2, each matching 7 bases. CDR1 and CDR2 from the germline V gene are SNHLY and FYNNEI. Trimming cost V 6 bases and J 3 bases, with 21 bases left between them. This CDR3 has 18 residues. The CDR3 loop is CASSNAGGASYGANVLTF. The DNA for the CDR3 is TGTGCCAGCAGCAACGCAGGGGGGGCCTCGTATGGGGCCAACGTCCTGACTTTC.

At least ten counts were recorded for this clone. V usage is TRBV7-2 and J usage is TRBJ2-3; D is undetermined. Germline lookup yields CDR1 SGHTA and CDR2 FQGNSA. V lost 5 bases, J lost 5 bases, and 11 bases lay in between. This CDR3 spans 13 amino acids. The DNA of the CDR3 is TGTGCCAGCAGCCAGAACTTGGGAGATACGCAGTATTTT. Amino acids: CASSQNLGDTQYF. The full variable domain, with the rest looked up from reference TRBV7-2 and TRBJ2-3, is GAGVSQSPSNKVTEKGKDVELRCDPISGHTALYWYRQSLGQGLEFLIYFQGNSAPDKSGLPSDRFSAERTGGSVSTLTIQRTQQEDSAVYLCASSQNLGDTQYFGPGTRLTVL.

CDR3 DNA sequence: TGTGCCAGCAGCGTAGTAGGGACAGTCAACACCGGGGAGCTGTTTTTT. It codes for CASSVVGTVNTGELFF. The V call is TRBV9, the J call TRBJ2-2, with TRBD1 matching 7 bases. The V gene end was trimmed by 0 bases and the J gene end by 2 bases; junction bases not matched to a gene: 4. This CDR3 has 16 residues. CDR1 and CDR2 (germline): SGDLS, YYNGEE.

This chain connects TRBV29-1 to TRBJ2-5, with 7 bases matching TRBD1. The last part of the DNA fits TRBJ2-7 better; the J call may be wrong. Germline-derived CDR1 and CDR2 are SQVTM and ANQGSEA. The CDR3 covers 13 residues. The CDR3 DNA sequence: TGCAGCGTACGTGAGGGACAGTACTACGAGCAGTACTTC. The encoded protein is CSVREGQYYEQYF.

This clone has just a few counts. The gene calls are TRBV10-2 and TRBJ2-1; the D is unclear. V was cut by 8 bases and J by 5 bases, with 7 bases left in between. In germline, CDR1 is WSHSY, CDR2 SAAADI. The CDR3 sequence is 11 residues long. The CDR3 DNA reads as TGCGCCAGCGCTTGGGACAATGAGCAGTTCTTC. It encodes CASAWDNEQFF.